This T cell receptor (beta chain) is from a study of CD4 T cells in relation to SARS-CoV-2 and coronaviruses. The wider study: TCR beta CDR3s were sequenced after approximately ten-day antigen culture of PBMCs. Controls used an HIV-1 Nef peptide pool or no peptide.

Sequenced by immunoSEQ multiplex PCR; TCRdb stores in-frame clones only, minus some. The data hold around 25,000 clones, with less than 85% observed a single time. Points from the study as a whole: Crossreactive clones expanded significantly less to SARS-CoV-2 than monoreactive clones.

Unexposed donor CD4+ T cells date from 2011-2018, before the COVID-19 pandemic. CD4+ T cells were isolated from the cells after about ten days of culture. Unexposed-donor CD4+ T cells were probed with SARS-CoV-2 S/N and four cold-coronavirus spikes, cells permitting. This CDR3 has 16 residues. V lost 4 bases to trimming and J lost 0 bases; unmatched junction nucleotides: 9. The V gene's germline CDR1 is SGHRS and CDR2 YFSETQ. Details on this clone: Its antigen is still unknown.

The rearrangement uses TRBV5-1 and TRBJ2-7; 8 bases match TRBD2. Sequencing used CD4+ T cells from PBMCs, cultured in vitro. The clonotype was recovered from a human donor in good health. CDR3: CASSPGRAGGSYEQYF. The CDR3 nucleotides read TGCGCCAGCAGCCCCGGCAGGGCGGGAGGCTCCTACGAGCAGTACTTC.